What follows are 10 T cell receptor beta chains derived from one specimen sequenced in a study of T cells in Graves' hyperthyroidism and ophthalmopathy. What was amplified from RNA transcripts were TCR beta CDR3 regions. Initially, a first-round RT-PCR of the TCR CDR3 employed the HTBI primer set. From the multiplex PCR reads, TCRdb called clonotypes with MiXCR, one entry per CDR3 protein. The table records 700,000 or so distinct CDR3 sequences, around 15% of them present only once. Sequenced input: blood. Receptors were obtained from a woman aged 45-65 years with Graves' ophthalmopathy.

This clonotype was seen ten or more times. The chain carries TRBV28 and TRBJ2-1; D remains unclear. Germline CDR1 reads MDHEN; CDR2 reads SYDVKM. V dropped 6 bases and J dropped 5 bases, with 8 bases sitting between them. CDR3 length: 12 amino acids. CDR3 in DNA: TGTGCCAGCAGGGTACTAAACAATGAGCAGTTCTTC. Protein product: CASRVLNNEQFF.

This clonotype was recorded many times. The V and J genes are TRBV20-1 and TRBJ2-7; D gene unclear. Germline values: CDR1 DFQATT, CDR2 SNEGSKA (reference sequence). Between the trimmed V and J ends, which lost 2 bases and 2 bases, there was a span of 13 bases. This CDR3 spans 14 amino acids. CDR3 DNA: TGCAGTGCTAGACAGCAAAGAGCAGCCTACGAGCAGTACTTC. Protein product: CSARQQRAAYEQYF.

The chain joins TRBV11-2 to TRBJ2-7, with 10 bases lining up with TRBD2. V dropped 5 bases and J dropped 6; count of bases not matched to a gene: 7. CDR1 and CDR2 from the germline V gene are SGHAT and FQNNGV. This CDR3 comprises 14 residues. CDR3 amino acids: CASSRLAGVSEQYF. In DNA, the CDR3 is TGTGCCAGCAGCCGTCTAGCGGGAGTAAGCGAGCAGTACTTC.

The chain employs TRBV7-8 and TRBJ2-1; 7 nucleotides match TRBD2. V was clipped by 2 bases and J by 3 bases; unmatched bases: 7. The germline V gene encodes CDR1 SGHVS and CDR2 FQNEAQ. This CDR3 has 16 amino acids. CDR3 DNA sequence: TGTGCCAGCAGCTTATATGCGGGAGAGGTCTACAATGAGCAGTTCTTC. Its translation is CASSLYAGEVYNEQFF.

This clonotype was counted only a few times. The rearrangement links TRBV14 to TRBJ2-3, with D maybe TRBD2 (6 bases). This CDR3 comprises 13 residues. V lost 7 bases, J lost 2 bases, and 10 bases lay in between. Germline V gene sequence: CDR1 SGHDN, CDR2 FVKESK. The CDR3 sequence is CASMERVTDTQYF. The CDR3 DNA reads as TGTGCCAGCATGGAGCGGGTCACAGATACGCAGTATTTT.

This clonotype occurred many times. DNA for the CDR3: TGTGCCAGCAGCCCCGTGACTAGCGGGAGGAAGACCCAGTACTTC. Residues: CASSPVTSGRKTQYF. The chain carries TRBV7-2 and TRBJ2-5; 13 bases fit TRBD2. Germline V gene data show CDR1 as SGHTA and CDR2 as FQGNSA. The CDR3 is made up of 15 amino acids. V lost 5 bases and J lost 6; bases outside the gene matches: 6.

This clonotype was counted a few times. The chain couples TRBV29-1 to TRBJ2-3, with 10 bases fitting TRBD2. The CDR3 is made up of 13 amino acids. V lost 4 bases, J lost 5 bases, and 3 bases stayed unmatched. CDR1 is SQVTM, CDR2 ANQGSEA, per germline. Written as DNA, the CDR3 is TGCAGCGTTGTAGCGGGAGGAGAAGATACGCAGTATTTT. This encodes CSVVAGGEDTQYF.

The chain uses TRBV28 and TRBJ2-1, with 13 nucleotides matching TRBD2. Trimming at V came to 3 bases and at J to 5 bases, leaving 7 bases not matched to a gene. This CDR3 has 17 amino acids. The germline V gene has CDR1 MDHEN and CDR2 SYDVKM. The CDR3, as DNA: TGTGCCAGCAGTTTCGGCGGACTAGCGGGAGTGAACAATGAGCAGTTCTTC. Its translation is CASSFGGLAGVNNEQFF.

This clonotype was seen at least ten times. The CDR3 is CASSHRGNEQFF. CDR3 coding DNA: TGTGCCAGCAGCCATCGGGGTAATGAGCAGTTCTTC. The chain employs TRBV28 and TRBJ2-1; the D gene is possibly TRBD2 (5 bases). Germline CDR1 is MDHEN and CDR2 is SYDVKM. Trimming shortened V by 6 bases and J by 7 bases, and 10 bases separated the two germline ends. The CDR3 contains 12 residues.

This clonotype was seen ten or more times. The rearrangement links TRBV5-5 to TRBJ2-1; 7 nucleotides match TRBD1. The V segment lost 0 bases and the J segment 4 bases; nucleotides outside the gene matches: 10. In germline, CDR1 is SGHKS, CDR2 YYEKEE (reference sequence). The CDR3 length is 17 residues. The CDR3 spells CASSLDYRGYRYNEQFF. The CDR3 nucleotides are TGTGCCAGCAGCTTGGATTACAGGGGATACCGTTACAATGAGCAGTTCTTC.